Here is one T cell receptor (beta chain) with its context. Its antigen remains unknown. This record belongs to a study of cytomegalovirus exposure and HLA in healthy donors. Study observations and caveats: Specific recognition of CMV antigens was confirmed in vitro for a few chains (all CMV-associated).

Use of 60 Vbeta and 13 Jbeta primers characterized the PCR. Sequenced by immunoSEQ multiplex PCR; TCRdb stores in-frame clones only, minus some. Of about 200,000 clones in the sample, around four fifths were seen once. CDR1 is MNHNS and CDR2 is SASEGT in the germline V gene. The V gene end was trimmed by 5 bases and the J gene end by 6 bases; junction bases not matched to a gene: 9. This CDR3 is built from 15 residues. The sequence derives from a woman between 35 and 50 years old in good health and CMV-seronegative. The chain carries TRBV6-1 and TRBJ2-1; the match to TRBD2 covers 8 bases. Sequencing input: PBMCs. The CDR3 nucleotides are TGTGCCAGCAGTCCAGCGGGAGAATGGTTCAATGAGCAGTTCTTC. This sequence encodes CASSPAGEWFNEQFF.